This TCR beta chain was sequenced for a study of technical replicates of blood from several donors. The junction had 22 bases not matched to a gene; V was cut back by 6 bases and J by 4 bases. The CDR3 extends over 19 amino acids. Looked up from germline, CDR1 is LNHDA and CDR2 is SQIVND (reference sequence). Profiling relied on immunoSEQ multiplex PCR, and the TCRdb table lists in-frame clones only, not all of them. The sample lists more than 90,000 clones, roughly 95% occurring once. What was sequenced was T cells isolated from PBMCs. The chain uses TRBV19 and TRBJ1-1; 8 bases agree with TRBD1. The receptor was isolated from a human donor in good health. CDR3 region: CASSDQTLRGRRVGTEAFF. The CDR3 bases are TGTGCCAGTAGCGACCAGACCCTCAGGGGGCGGAGGGTGGGCACTGAAGCTTTCTTT.